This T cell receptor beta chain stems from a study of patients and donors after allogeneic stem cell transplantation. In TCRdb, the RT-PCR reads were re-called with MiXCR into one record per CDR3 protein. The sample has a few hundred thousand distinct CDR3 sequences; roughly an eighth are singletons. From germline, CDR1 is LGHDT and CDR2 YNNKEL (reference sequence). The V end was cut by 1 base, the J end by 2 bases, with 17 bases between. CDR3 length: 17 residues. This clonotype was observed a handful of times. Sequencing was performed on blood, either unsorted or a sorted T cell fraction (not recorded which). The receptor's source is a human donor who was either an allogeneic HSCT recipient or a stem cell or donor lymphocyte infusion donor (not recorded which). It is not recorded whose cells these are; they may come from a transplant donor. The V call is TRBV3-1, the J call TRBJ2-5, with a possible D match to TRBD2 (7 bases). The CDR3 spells CASSQASRGRGQETQYF. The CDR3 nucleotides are TGTGCCAGCAGCCAAGCGTCCCGGGGGAGGGGGCAAGAGACCCAGTACTTC.